This T cell receptor (beta chain) came from a study of blood T cell repertoires in COVID-19. Study-wide background: Acute and convalescent COVID-19 samples came from the United States, Italy and Spain.

This table comes from immunoSEQ multiplex PCR, and its TCRdb copy is limited to in-frame clones, with some not included. The table lists around 310,000 clones, just under 90% of them singletons, with roughly a tenth in the top ten. Per germline, CDR1 SGHDT and CDR2 YYEEEE. This CDR3 contains 12 residues. Trimming cost V 4 bases and J 6 bases, with 10 bases left between them. Each participant's cohort was designated according to participant-reported clinical history. Cohort 3 recovery required two negative PCRs, clearance, or symptom resolution. The sequence came from a woman aged 25 to 39 who had recovered from COVID-19. V and J are TRBV5-6 and TRBJ1-1, with D hard to call. The sample taken for sequencing was PBMCs or T cells enriched from blood (not recorded which). In DNA form, the CDR3 reads TGTGCCAGCAGCCCCGGCGGGGCTGAAGCTTTCTTT. The encoded protein is CASSPGGAEAFF.